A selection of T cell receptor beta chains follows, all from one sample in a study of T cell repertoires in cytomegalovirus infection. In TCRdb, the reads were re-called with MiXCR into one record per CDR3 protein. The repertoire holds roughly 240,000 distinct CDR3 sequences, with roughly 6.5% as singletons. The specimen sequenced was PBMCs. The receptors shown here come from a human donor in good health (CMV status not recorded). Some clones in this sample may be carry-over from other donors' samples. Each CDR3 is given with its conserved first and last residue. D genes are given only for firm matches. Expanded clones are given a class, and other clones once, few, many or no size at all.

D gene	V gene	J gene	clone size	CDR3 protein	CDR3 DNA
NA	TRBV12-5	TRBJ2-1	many	CASGLPPRRDFGQFF	TGTGCTAGTGGTTTGCCACCCCGACGGGACTTCGGGCAGTTCTTC
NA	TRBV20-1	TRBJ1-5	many	CSARAGGLDQPQHF	TGCAGTGCTAGAGCTGGAGGGCTTGATCAGCCCCAGCATTTT
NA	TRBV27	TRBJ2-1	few	CASSPVPYNEQFF	TGTGCCAGCAGCCCAGTCCCCTACAATGAGCAGTTCTTC
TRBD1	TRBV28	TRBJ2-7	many	CASSSPGQGGLEQYF	TGTGCCAGCAGTAGTCCGGGACAGGGAGGCCTGGAGCAGTACTTC
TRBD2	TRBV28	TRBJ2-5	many	CASTRLAGGGETQYF	TGTGCCAGCACCAGACTAGCGGGGGGAGGAGAGACCCAGTACTTC
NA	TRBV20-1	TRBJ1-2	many	CSARGAEANYGYTF	TGCAGTGCTAGAGGGGCAGAAGCTAACTATGGCTACACCTTC
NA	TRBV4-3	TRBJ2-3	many	CASSQDWTDTQYF	TGCGCCAGCAGCCAAGATTGGACAGATACGCAGTATTTT
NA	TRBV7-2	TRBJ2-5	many	CASSLGGTQETQYF	TGTGCCAGCAGCTTAGGTGGAACCCAAGAGACCCAGTACTTC
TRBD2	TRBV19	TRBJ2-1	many	CASSISSGTDNEQFF	TGTGCCAGTAGTATTTCTAGCGGGACGGACAATGAGCAGTTCTTC
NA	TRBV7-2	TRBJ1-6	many	CASSPRGVNNSPLHF	TGTGCCAGCAGCCCCCGAGGGGTTAATAATTCACCCCTCCACTTT
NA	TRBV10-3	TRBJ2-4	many	CAISEPGQAKNIQYF	TGTGCCATCAGTGAGCCTGGACAAGCCAAAAACATTCAGTACTTC
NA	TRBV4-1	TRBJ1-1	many	CASSQEFEAFF	TGCGCCAGCAGCCAAGAATTTGAAGCTTTCTTT
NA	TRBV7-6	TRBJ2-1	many	CASSVPGPIGPNEQFF	TGTGCCAGCAGCGTACCCGGGCCGATCGGACCCAATGAGCAGTTCTTC
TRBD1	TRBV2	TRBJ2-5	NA	CASSEASQGAETQYF	TGTGCCAGCAGTGAAGCGTCACAGGGGGCAGAGACCCAGTACTTC
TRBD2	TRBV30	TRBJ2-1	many	CAWSVGSGTYNEQFF	TGTGCCTGGAGTGTAGGTAGCGGGACCTACAATGAGCAGTTCTTC
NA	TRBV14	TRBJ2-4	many	CASSQSLAKNIQYF	TGTGCCAGCAGCCAGAGCCTAGCCAAAAACATTCAGTACTTC
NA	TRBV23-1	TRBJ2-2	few	CASSPPPGGVSGELFF	TGCGCCAGCAGTCCCCCCCCCGGGGGCGTGTCCGGGGAGCTGTTTTTT
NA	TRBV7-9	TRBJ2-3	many	CASSLLGADTQYF	TGTGCCAGCAGCTTACTGGGTGCAGATACGCAGTATTTT
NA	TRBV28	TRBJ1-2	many	CASSLFNREGGYGYTF	TGTGCCAGCAGTTTATTTAATCGTGAAGGAGGGTATGGCTACACCTTC
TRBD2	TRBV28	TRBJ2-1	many	CASSPTSGGTTPHNEQFF	TGTGCCAGCAGCCCGACTAGCGGGGGGACAACACCGCACAATGAGCAGTTCTTC
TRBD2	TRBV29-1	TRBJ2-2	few	CSVELAGANTGELFF	TGCAGCGTTGAATTAGCGGGGGCGAACACCGGGGAGCTGTTTTTT
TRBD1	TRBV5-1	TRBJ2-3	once	CASSLDTGVDTQYF	TGCGCCAGCAGCTTGGATACAGGGGTAGATACGCAGTATTTT
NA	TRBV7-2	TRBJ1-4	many	CATGRGGFNEKLFF	TGTGCCACCGGCCGGGGCGGTTTCAATGAAAAACTGTTTTTT
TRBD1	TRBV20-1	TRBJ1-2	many	CSARDTPDRVSRYGYTF	TGCAGTGCTAGAGATACCCCCGACAGGGTTTCTCGGTATGGCTACACCTTC
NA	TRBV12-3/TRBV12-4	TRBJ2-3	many	CASRDTWTDTQYF	TGTGCCAGCAGAGATACTTGGACAGATACGCAGTATTTT
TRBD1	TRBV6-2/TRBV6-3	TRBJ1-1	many	CASSYTTGTITEAFF	TGTGCCAGCAGTTACACGACAGGGACCATCACTGAAGCTTTCTTT
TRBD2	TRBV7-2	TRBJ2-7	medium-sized	CASSLGGGGREQYF	TGTGCCAGCAGCTTGGGCGGGGGGGGCCGAGAGCAGTACTTC
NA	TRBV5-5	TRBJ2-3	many	CASSLGSGSTDTQYF	TGTGCCAGCAGCTTAGGGAGCGGGAGCACAGATACGCAGTATTTT
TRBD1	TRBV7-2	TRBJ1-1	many	CASRTTGVSEAFF	TGTGCCAGCAGAACGACAGGGGTATCGGAAGCTTTCTTT
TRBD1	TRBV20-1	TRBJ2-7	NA	CSAPDRGTSYEQYF	TGCAGTGCCCCGGACAGGGGGACCTCCTACGAGCAGTACTTC
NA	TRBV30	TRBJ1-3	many	CAWSVGVSSSGNTIYF	TGTGCCTGGAGTGTAGGGGTCTCCAGCTCTGGAAACACCATATATTTT
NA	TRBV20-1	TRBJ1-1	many	CNSRRAGNTEAFF	TGCAATTCAAGGCGAGCGGGGAACACTGAAGCTTTCTTT